The TCR beta chain under discussion was sequenced for a study of T-cell reconstitution after alpha-beta-depleted transplantation in children. Preparing the TCRbeta library involved the use of unique molecular identifiers. TCRdb re-called the PCR reads with MiXCR, one entry per CDR3 protein. Of roughly 220,000 distinct CDR3 sequences in the sample, approximately 9.8% were seen once. Trimming took 5 bases from V and 2 from J; bases not matched to a gene: 10. This CDR3 contains 16 residues. Germline assignment: CDR1 MDHEN and CDR2 SYDVKM. The sample holds many counts of this clonotype. The TCR was taken from a human donor who donated a stem cell graft to a child with SCID. The genes are TRBV28 and TRBJ2-3; 7 positions match TRBD2. The source material was PBMCs from the stem cell graft donor, sampled from the stem cell graft. The CDR3 nucleotides are TGTGCCAGCAGTGGGATTAGACTAGCCCTCACAGATACGCAGTATTTT. As protein: CASSGIRLALTDTQYF.